The subject of this entry is one T cell receptor (beta chain). This entry belongs to a study of blood T cell repertoires in COVID-19. Background on the study: Collection of acute and convalescent COVID-19 samples took place in the United States, Italy and Spain.

Assay used: immunoSEQ multiplex PCR; TCRdb lists only in-frame clones, some missing. The sample yields about 370,000 clones, just under 90% seen once. The trim removed 4 bases at V and 3 bases at J, leaving 11 bases unmatched. The CDR3 has 17 amino acids. Germline loops: CDR1 MGHRA, CDR2 YSYEKL. Participants were placed into cohorts based on the clinical history they reported. This receptor was identified in a woman in her 30s who had recovered from COVID-19. Sample: PBMCs or T cells enriched from blood (not recorded which). V usage is TRBV4-1 and J usage is TRBJ2-1, with TRBD1 identical over 8 bases. CDR3 sequence: CASSPSRDRFGYNEQFF. The CDR3, as DNA: TGCGCCAGCAGCCCCAGCCGGGACAGGTTTGGCTACAATGAGCAGTTCTTC.